Each of the 2 T cell receptor beta chains below was sequenced from the same sample in a study of shared clonotypes between healthy human individuals. Repertoires were generated with immunoSEQ multiplex PCR, while TCRdb's copy carries only in-frame clones and drops some. The sample shows about 2,500,000 clones, around nine tenths of them seen only once. Sequencing input: naive CD4+ T cells sorted from blood. As to subset: CD45RA+ positively selected. The receptor source for this set is a man in his late teens or twenties in good health.

The rearrangement links TRBV11-2 to TRBJ2-3; D may be TRBD1 (5 bases). The germline CDR1 and CDR2 sequences are SGHAT and FQNNGV. With 3 bases removed from V and 2 bases from J, the gap between germline ends came to 9 bases. The CDR3 contains 14 residues. The CDR3 region is CASSFQGNTDTQYF. CDR3 DNA: TGTGCCAGCAGCTTTCAGGGTAACACAGATACGCAGTATTTT.

For this clone: Distinct nucleotide sequences in the sample also encode this CDR3. The CDR3 here is CASSRTANTGELFF. DNA of the CDR3: TGTGCCAGCAGCCGGACAGCGAACACCGGGGAGCTGTTTTTT. V is TRBV6-1 and J is TRBJ2-2; maybe TRBD1 (6 bases). Trimming removed 6 bases from V and 0 bases from J, with 8 bases in between. Germline V lookup: CDR1 MNHNS, CDR2 SASEGT. The CDR3 extends over 14 amino acids.